The source of this T cell receptor beta chain is a study of cytomegalovirus exposure and HLA in healthy donors. Study results and caveats: Published work reported that the classifier diagnosed cytomegalovirus status with high specificity and sensitivity.

A note on this clone: Its antigen is not known.

Repertoires were generated with immunoSEQ multiplex PCR, while TCRdb's copy carries only in-frame clones and drops some. The repertoire holds about 49,000 clones, approximately 90% seen once, with over 1.3% in the top ten. The V end was cut by 0 bases, the J end by 3 bases, with 9 bases between. The CDR3 has 15 amino acids. CDR1 is SGHRS and CDR2 is YFSETQ in the germline V gene. This sequence originates from a man aged 18 to 29 in good health and CMV-seronegative. Sequences were obtained from PBMCs. The rearrangement joins TRBV5-1 to TRBJ2-2; D not certain. CDR3 in DNA: TGCGCCAGCAGCTTGGATACACAAGACACCGGGGAGCTGTTTTTT. This sequence encodes CASSLDTQDTGELFF. Full variable domain (missing parts from reference TRBV5-1 and TRBJ2-2): KAGVTQTPRYLIKTRGQQVTLSCSPISGHRSVSWYQQTPGQGLQFLFEYFSETQRNKGNFPGRFSGRQFSNSRSEMNVSTLELGDSALYLCASSLDTQDTGELFFGEGSRLTVL.